This T cell receptor beta chain was recorded in a study of long-term antiretroviral therapy in people with HIV. Assay version v3.0 of immunoSEQ was used, and it was run at survey level. TCRdb's table, derived via immunoSEQ multiplex PCR, lists solely in-frame clones and lacks some. The profile covers fewer than 35,000 clones, with 65% to 90% appearing a single time and 3.5% to 4.5% taken by the ten largest. Germline CDR1 reads LGHNA; CDR2 reads YSLEER. The CDR3 is 15 amino acids. V lost 0 bases and J 1 base, leaving 9 bases between the germline ends. For this clone: Its matching antigen is unknown.

Broader study findings: Clonotypes expanded prior to ART showed repertoire dominance at all sampled time points.

The sequencing here drew on unsorted PBMCs, taken about 3.3 years after starting antiretroviral therapy. The J gene is TRBJ2-5, the V gene TRBV4-3; D is uncertain. The origin of this receptor is a man aged 18-30 years with HIV. CDR3 nucleotide sequence: TGCGCCAGCAGCCAAGATCGCGACACCCAAGAGACCCAGTACTTC. Residues: CASSQDRDTQETQYF.